This entry concerns a single T cell receptor beta chain. V dropped 1 base and J dropped 5 bases, with 12 bases sitting between them. Per germline, CDR1 MGHRA and CDR2 YSYEKL. The CDR3 loop spans 15 amino acids. This sample is part of a study of T cell changes during pregnancy in multiple sclerosis. Profiling relied on immunoSEQ multiplex PCR, and the TCRdb table lists in-frame clones only, not all of them. Of about 38,000 clones listed, around 92% are singletons. Specimen: CD8+ T cells from peripheral blood mononuclear cells, collected in the third trimester of pregnancy. The sequence derives from a female donor with multiple sclerosis, enrolled in a pregnancy study. The chain uses TRBV4-1 and TRBJ2-1, with D perhaps matching TRBD2 (7 bases). The CDR3 loop is CASSQGGGLDNEQFF. The CDR3 DNA reads as TGCGCCAGCAGCCAAGGGGGGGGGCTCGACAATGAGCAGTTCTTC.